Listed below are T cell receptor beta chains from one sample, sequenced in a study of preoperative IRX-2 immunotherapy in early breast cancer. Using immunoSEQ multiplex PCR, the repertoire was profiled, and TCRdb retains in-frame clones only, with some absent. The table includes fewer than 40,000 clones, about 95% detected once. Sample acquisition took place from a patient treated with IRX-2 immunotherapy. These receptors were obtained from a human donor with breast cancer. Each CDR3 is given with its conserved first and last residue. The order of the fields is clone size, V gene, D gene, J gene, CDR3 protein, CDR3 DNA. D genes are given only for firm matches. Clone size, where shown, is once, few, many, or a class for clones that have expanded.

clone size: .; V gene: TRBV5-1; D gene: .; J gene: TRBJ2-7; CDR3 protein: CASSFRHWFGQYF; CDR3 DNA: TGCGCCAGCAGCTTCAGACATTGGTTTGGGCAGTACTTC
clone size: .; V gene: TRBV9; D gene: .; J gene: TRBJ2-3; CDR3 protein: CASSDSQFADTQYF; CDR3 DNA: TGTGCCAGCAGCGACTCTCAGTTCGCGGATACGCAGTATTTT
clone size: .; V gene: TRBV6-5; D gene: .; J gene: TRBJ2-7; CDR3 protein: CASSSPYEQYF; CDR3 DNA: TGTGCCAGCAGTTCCCCCTACGAGCAGTACTTC
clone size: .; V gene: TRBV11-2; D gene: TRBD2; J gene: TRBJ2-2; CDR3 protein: CASIPGGGGELFF; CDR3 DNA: TGTGCCAGCATCCCGGGGGGAGGCGGGGAGCTGTTTTTT
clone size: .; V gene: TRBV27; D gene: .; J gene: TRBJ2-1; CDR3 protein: CASSKFWSSYNEQFF; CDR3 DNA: TGTGCCAGCAGTAAGTTCTGGAGCTCCTACAATGAGCAGTTCTTC
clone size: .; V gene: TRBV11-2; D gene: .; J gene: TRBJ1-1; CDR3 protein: CASSKPEVGEAFF; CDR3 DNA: TGTGCCAGCAGCAAACCCGAGGTCGGGGAAGCTTTCTTT
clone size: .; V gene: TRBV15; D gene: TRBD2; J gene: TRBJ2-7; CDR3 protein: CATSTRSGISYEQYF; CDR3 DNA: TGTGCCACCAGCACACGAAGCGGGATTTCCTACGAGCAGTACTTC
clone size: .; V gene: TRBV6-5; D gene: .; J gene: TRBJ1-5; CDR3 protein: CASRAPGGSNQPQHF; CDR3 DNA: TGTGCCAGCAGGGCCCCGGGGGGGAGCAATCAGCCCCAGCATTTT
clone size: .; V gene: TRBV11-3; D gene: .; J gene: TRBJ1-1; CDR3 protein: CASSLGAATEAFF; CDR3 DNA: TGTGCCAGCAGCTTAGGCGCCGCTACTGAAGCTTTCTTT
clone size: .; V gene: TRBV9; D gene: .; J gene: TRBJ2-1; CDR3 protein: CASSVGGVGSNEQFF; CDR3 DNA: TGTGCCAGCAGCGTAGGGGGGGTGGGATCAAATGAGCAGTTCTTC
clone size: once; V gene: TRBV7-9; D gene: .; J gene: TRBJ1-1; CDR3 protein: CASSFVGNTEAFF; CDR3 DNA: TGTGCCAGCAGCTTCGTAGGGAACACTGAAGCTTTCTTT
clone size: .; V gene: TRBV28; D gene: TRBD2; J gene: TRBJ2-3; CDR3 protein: CASSLAGGNTQYF; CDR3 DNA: TGTGCCAGCAGTCTAGCGGGAGGGAATACGCAGTATTTT
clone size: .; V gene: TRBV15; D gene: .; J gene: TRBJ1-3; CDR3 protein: CATSSGTFRTGNTIYF; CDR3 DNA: TGTGCCACCAGCAGCGGGACTTTCCGCACTGGAAACACCATATATTTT
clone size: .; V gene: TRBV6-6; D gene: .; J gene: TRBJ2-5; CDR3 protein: CASSPTRARGETQYF; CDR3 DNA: TGTGCCAGCAGTCCTACCAGGGCAAGGGGCGAGACCCAGTACTTC
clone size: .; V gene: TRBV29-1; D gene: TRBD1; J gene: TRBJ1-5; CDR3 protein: CSVGTGGAGQPQHF; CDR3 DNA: TGCAGCGTGGGAACAGGGGGCGCGGGACAGCCCCAGCATTTT
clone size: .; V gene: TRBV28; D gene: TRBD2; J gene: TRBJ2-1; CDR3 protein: CASSLTSGFRGNEQFF; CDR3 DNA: TGTGCCAGCAGTTTGACTAGCGGGTTCCGGGGGAATGAGCAGTTCTTC
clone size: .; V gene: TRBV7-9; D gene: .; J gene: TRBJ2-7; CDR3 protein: CASSLSGFEQYF; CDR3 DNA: TGTGCCAGCAGCTTATCAGGGTTTGAGCAGTACTTC
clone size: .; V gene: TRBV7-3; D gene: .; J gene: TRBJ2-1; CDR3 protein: CASSSGHNSYNEQFF; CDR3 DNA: TGTGCCAGCAGCTCGGGACACAACTCCTACAATGAGCAGTTCTTC
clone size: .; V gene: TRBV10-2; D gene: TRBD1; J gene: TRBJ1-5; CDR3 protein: CASRQQGSAQPQHF; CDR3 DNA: TGCGCCAGCAGGCAACAGGGGAGTGCTCAGCCCCAGCATTTT
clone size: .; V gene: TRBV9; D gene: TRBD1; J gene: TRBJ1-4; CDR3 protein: CASSTRDRGGEKLFF; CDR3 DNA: TGTGCCAGCAGCACCCGGGACAGGGGCGGAGAAAAACTGTTTTTT
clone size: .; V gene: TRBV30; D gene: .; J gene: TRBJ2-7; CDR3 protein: CAWKPLSYEQYF; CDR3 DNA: TGTGCCTGGAAACCCTTATCCTACGAGCAGTACTTC
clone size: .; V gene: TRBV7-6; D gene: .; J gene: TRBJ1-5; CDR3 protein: CASSPGGNSNQPQHF; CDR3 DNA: TGTGCCAGCAGCCCCGGGGGGAATAGCAATCAGCCCCAGCATTTT
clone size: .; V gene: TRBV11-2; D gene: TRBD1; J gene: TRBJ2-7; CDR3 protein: CASTFSSSGTASYEQYF; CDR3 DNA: TGTGCCAGCACCTTTAGTTCTTCCGGGACAGCCTCCTACGAGCAGTACTTC
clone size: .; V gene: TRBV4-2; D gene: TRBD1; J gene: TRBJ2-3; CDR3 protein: CASRKEQISGGSADTQYF; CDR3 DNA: TGTGCCAGCAGGAAAGAACAGATTTCAGGGGGCTCGGCAGATACGCAGTATTTT
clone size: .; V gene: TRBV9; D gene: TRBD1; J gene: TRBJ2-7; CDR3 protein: CASSGTGTGDHEQYF; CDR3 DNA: TGTGCCAGCAGCGGAACCGGGACAGGGGACCACGAGCAGTACTTC
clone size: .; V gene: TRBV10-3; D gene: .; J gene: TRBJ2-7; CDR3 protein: CAISGAGYEQYF; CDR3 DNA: TGTGCCATCAGTGGGGCGGGCTACGAGCAGTACTTC
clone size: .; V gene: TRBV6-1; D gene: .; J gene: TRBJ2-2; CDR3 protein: CASRREAGELFF; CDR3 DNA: TGTGCCAGCAGGAGGGAGGCCGGGGAGCTGTTTTTT
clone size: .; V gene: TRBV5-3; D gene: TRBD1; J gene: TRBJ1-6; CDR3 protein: CARSHLEGAGNSPLHF; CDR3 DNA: TGTGCCAGAAGCCACCTTGAGGGGGCTGGCAATTCACCCCTCCACTTT
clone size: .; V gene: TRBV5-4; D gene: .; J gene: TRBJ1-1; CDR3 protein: CASSSKAKGHTEAFF; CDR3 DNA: TGTGCCAGCAGCTCAAAAGCTAAGGGGCACACTGAAGCTTTCTTT
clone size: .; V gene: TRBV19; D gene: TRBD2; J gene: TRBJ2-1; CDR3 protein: CASLTSGVHNEQFF; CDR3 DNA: TGTGCCAGCTTAACTAGCGGCGTTCACAATGAGCAGTTCTTC
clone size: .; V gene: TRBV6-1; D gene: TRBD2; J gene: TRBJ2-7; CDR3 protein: CASARLAGNYEQYF; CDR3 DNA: TGTGCCAGCGCCCGACTAGCGGGGAACTACGAGCAGTACTTC
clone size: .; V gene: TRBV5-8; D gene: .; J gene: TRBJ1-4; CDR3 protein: CASSLPDRNEKLFF; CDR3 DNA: TGTGCCAGCAGCTTACCCGACAGAAATGAAAAACTGTTTTTT
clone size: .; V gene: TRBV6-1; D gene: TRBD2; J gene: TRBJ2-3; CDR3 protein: CASSENSGGGALDTQYF; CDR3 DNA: TGTGCCAGCAGTGAAAACTCCGGCGGGGGGGCATTAGATACGCAGTATTTT
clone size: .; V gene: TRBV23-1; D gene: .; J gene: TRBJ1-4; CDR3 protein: CASSLRPDSWNEKLFF; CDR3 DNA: TGCGCCAGCAGTCTAAGGCCAGACAGTTGGAATGAAAAACTGTTTTTT
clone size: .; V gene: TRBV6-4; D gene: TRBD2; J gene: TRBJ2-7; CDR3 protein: CASSDSRGLVLRMVQSSYEQYF; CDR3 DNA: TGTGCCAGCAGTGACTCCCGGGGACTAGTTCTTCGGATGGTCCAAAGCTCCTACGAGCAGTACTTC
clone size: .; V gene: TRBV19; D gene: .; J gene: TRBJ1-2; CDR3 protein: CASSHLKGQSAYGYTF; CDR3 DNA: TGTGCCAGTAGTCACCTTAAGGGGCAATCGGCCTATGGCTACACCTTC
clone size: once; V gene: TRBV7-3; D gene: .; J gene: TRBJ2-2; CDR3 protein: CASSLGRGANTGELFF; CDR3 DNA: TGTGCCAGCAGCTTAGGGCGAGGTGCGAACACCGGGGAGCTGTTTTTT
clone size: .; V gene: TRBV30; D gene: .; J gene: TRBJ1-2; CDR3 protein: CAWSLSTGQLIYGYTF; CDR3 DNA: TGTGCCTGGAGTCTTTCTACGGGACAATTGATCTATGGCTACACCTTC
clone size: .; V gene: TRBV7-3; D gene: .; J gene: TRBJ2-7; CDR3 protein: CASSKQGSYEQYF; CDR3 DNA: TGTGCCAGCAGTAAACAGGGCTCCTACGAGCAGTACTTC
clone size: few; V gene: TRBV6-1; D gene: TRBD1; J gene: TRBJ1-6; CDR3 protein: CASSGTGTNSPLHF; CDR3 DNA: TGTGCCAGCAGTGGGACAGGGACGAATTCACCCCTCCACTTT
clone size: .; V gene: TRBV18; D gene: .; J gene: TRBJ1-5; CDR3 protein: CASSPLTSPNQPQHF; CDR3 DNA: TGTGCCAGCTCACCTTTGACTTCCCCCAATCAGCCCCAGCATTTT
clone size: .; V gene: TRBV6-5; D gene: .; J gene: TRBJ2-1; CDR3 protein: CASMGTGSSYNEQFF; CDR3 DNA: TGTGCCAGCATGGGAACGGGGAGCTCCTACAATGAGCAGTTCTTC
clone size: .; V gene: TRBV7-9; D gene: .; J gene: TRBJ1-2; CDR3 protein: CASSLERGSYGYTF; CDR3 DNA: TGTGCCAGCAGCTTAGAGAGGGGGAGCTATGGCTACACCTTC
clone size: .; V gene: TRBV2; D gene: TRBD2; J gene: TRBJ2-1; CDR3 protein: CASRQERGISYNEQFF; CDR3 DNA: TGTGCCAGCAGGCAAGAGCGGGGGATCTCCTACAATGAGCAGTTCTTC
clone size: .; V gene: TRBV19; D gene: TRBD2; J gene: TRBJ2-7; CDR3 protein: CASSVGLAGGLEQYF; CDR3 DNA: TGTGCCAGTAGTGTCGGACTAGCGGGGGGTTTGGAGCAGTACTTC
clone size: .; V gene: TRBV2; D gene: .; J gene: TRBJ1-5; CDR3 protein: CASSAQGRGNQPQHF; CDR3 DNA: TGTGCCAGCAGCGCACAGGGAAGGGGCAATCAGCCCCAGCATTTT
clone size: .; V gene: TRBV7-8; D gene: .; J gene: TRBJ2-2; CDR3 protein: CASSLKDTGELFF; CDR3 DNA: TGTGCCAGCAGCTTGAAGGACACCGGGGAGCTGTTTTTT
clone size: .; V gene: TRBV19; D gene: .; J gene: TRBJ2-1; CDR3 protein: CASNPSIYNEQFF; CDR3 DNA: TGTGCCAGTAACCCTTCTATCTACAATGAGCAGTTCTTC
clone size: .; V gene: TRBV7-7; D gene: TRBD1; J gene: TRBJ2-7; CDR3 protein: CASSLTGTYEQYF; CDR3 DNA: TGTGCTAGCAGCTTGACAGGGACCTACGAGCAGTACTTC
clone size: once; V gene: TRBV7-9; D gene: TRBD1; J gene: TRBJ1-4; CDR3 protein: CASSLIGIQGAEEKLFF; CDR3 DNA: TGTGCCAGCAGCTTAATCGGGATACAGGGGGCGGAGGAAAAACTGTTTTTT